This paragraph reports one TCR beta chain. This sample was taken from a study of cytomegalovirus exposure and HLA in healthy donors. V dropped 3 bases and J dropped 4; count of bases not matched to a gene: 8. The germline gives CDR1 SGHAT, CDR2 FQNNGV. CDR3 length: 18 residues. It was with 60 Vbeta and 13 Jbeta primers that the PCR ran. Profiling relied on immunoSEQ multiplex PCR, and the TCRdb table lists in-frame clones only, not all of them. The repertoire holds fewer than 200,000 clones, 60% to 75% seen once, with 2.5% to 3% in the top ten. Sequencing was performed on PBMCs. The chain links TRBV11-2 to TRBJ2-3; TRBD2 aligns across 15 bases. This clonotype was sampled from a woman between 50 and 59 years old in good health and CMV-seropositive. As DNA, the CDR3 is TGTGCCAGCAGCTTGGGGGGACTAGCGGGGGGCGGGTCAGATACGCAGTATTTT. It codes for CASSLGGLAGGGSDTQYF.